What follows describes a single T cell receptor (delta chain). One base separates it from a far larger clone, so it is likely a read error. This specimen includes other DNA sequences encoding the same CDR3. This record belongs to a study of gamma-delta T cells after stem cell transplantation. TCRdb ran CATT on the RT-PCR reads. The sample lists approximately 1,100 delta-chain clones, less than 4% occurring once. The germline CDR1 and CDR2 sequences are TSWWSYY and QGS. The CDR3 consists of 23 residues. The sequence derives from a human donor. It is not recorded whose cells these are; they may come from a transplant donor. Material: gamma-delta T cells. The chain has TRDV1 and TRDJ3; possibly TRDD3 for D (10 bases). The CDR3: CALGELGPSYGGYASWDTRQMFF. The CDR3 DNA follows: TGCGCTCTTGGGGAACTGGGCCCTTCCTACGGGGGATACGCGAGTTGGGACACCCGACAGATGTTTTTC.